Following are 2 T cell receptor beta chains from one sample sequenced in a study of blood T cell repertoires in COVID-19. Data came from immunoSEQ multiplex PCR; TCRdb stores just in-frame clones and leaves some out. The table has roughly 34,000 clones, about 87% seen once. The specimen was peripheral blood. These receptors came from a man at least 80 years old with active COVID-19.

CDR3 amino acids: CASSLSQNYGYTF. CDR3 DNA sequence: TGCGCCAGCAGCTTGTCTCAGAACTATGGCTACACCTTC. V and J are TRBV5-1 and TRBJ1-2, with no clear D. Trimming stripped 1 base from V and 2 bases from J, with 6 bases between. The CDR3 has 13 residues. Per germline, CDR1 SGHRS and CDR2 YFSETQ. The variable domain in full, with the rest retrieved from reference TRBV5-1 and TRBJ1-2, is KAGVTQTPRYLIKTRGQQVTLSCSPISGHRSVSWYQQTPGQGLQFLFEYFSETQRNKGNFPGRFSGRQFSNSRSEMNVSTLELGDSALYLCASSLSQNYGYTFGSGTRLTVV.

The chain recombines TRBV2 with TRBJ1-2, with D maybe TRBD1 (5 bases). Trimming removed 4 bases at V and 1 base at J, with 10 bases between. The CDR3 has 14 amino acids. In germline, CDR1 is SNHLY, CDR2 FYNNEI. The CDR3 DNA is TGTGCCAGCAGTGGTCTCGGGGGTAACTATGGCTACACCTTC. Amino acids: CASSGLGGNYGYTF.